What follows are 8 T cell receptor beta chains derived from one specimen sequenced in a study of T cell responses to AZD1222 COVID-19 vaccine. Sequenced by immunoSEQ multiplex PCR; TCRdb stores in-frame clones only, minus some. The data contain just over 150,000 clones, roughly 90% of them seen just once; the ten biggest clones take up about 1.4%. The sequencing used peripheral blood, collected 28 days after the second AZD1222 dose. All receptors derive from an adult who received the AZD1222 COVID-19 vaccine.

V usage is TRBV9 and J usage is TRBJ2-2; 10 nucleotides line up with TRBD2. Trimming removed 3 bases from V and 1 base from J; junction bases left unmatched: 3. The CDR3 spans 16 residues. CDR1 and CDR2 from the germline V gene are SGDLS and YYNGEE. CDR3 in DNA: TGTGCCAGCAGCGCCCGACTAGCGGGGAACACCGGGGAGCTGTTTTTT. This codes for CASSARLAGNTGELFF.

This clone showed up just a few times. The junction and the germline gene differ at one end; a read error may be behind it. The J gene is TRBJ1-1, the V gene TRBV18; D uncertain. Germline CDR1 reads KGHSH; CDR2 reads LQKENI. The CDR3 is made up of 13 amino acids. CDR3 residues: CASSFSENSEAFF. Written as DNA, the CDR3 is TGTGCCAGCTCCTTTAGTGAGAACTCTGAAGCTTTCTTT.

A word on this clone: At one end, the junction sequence differs from germline, possibly due to a read error. The genes are TRBV7-7 and TRBJ2-1; possibly TRBD1 for D (5 bases). This CDR3 comprises 15 residues. Germline V gene sequence: CDR1 SSHAT, CDR2 FNYEAQ (reference sequence). The CDR3: CASSLGVPTANEQFF. CDR3 DNA sequence: TGTGCTAGCAGCTTAGGCGTTCCGACAGCCAATGAGCAGTTCTTC.

This clone was counted between two and nine times. The chain joins TRBV4-1 to TRBJ2-7; 7 positions match TRBD1. V lost 0 bases and J lost 9; bases outside the gene matches: 11. The CDR3 runs 15 residues. CDR1 MGHRA and CDR2 YSYEKL come from the germline V gene. The CDR3 loop reads CASSQEDRWNGGQYF. CDR3 in DNA: TGCGCCAGCAGCCAAGAGGACAGGTGGAATGGGGGGCAGTACTTC.

The chain combines TRBV11-2 with TRBJ2-5; TRBD2 agrees at 7 bases. The V and J ends lost 2 bases and 4 bases, in that order; junction bases with no gene match: 13. Germline loops: CDR1 SGHAT, CDR2 FQNNGV. The length of the CDR3 is 17 residues. DNA for the CDR3: TGTGCCAGCAGCTTAACCCCGGGACTACCCTTATCAGAGACCCAGTACTTC. Residues: CASSLTPGLPLSETQYF.

The chain employs TRBV24-1 and TRBJ2-7, with D possibly being TRBD1 (6 bases). V lost 9 bases, J lost 6 bases, and 14 bases lay in between. Germline assignment: CDR1 KGHDR and CDR2 SFDVKD. The CDR3 covers 12 residues. As DNA, the CDR3 is TGTGCCACCGGGCAGGGGTCAGGCGAGCAGTACTTC. Translated: CATGQGSGEQYF.

This clone appeared a single time. The CDR3 DNA sequence: TGTGCCAGCAGCCCGGGGACTAGCGGGAGTGCTTACGAGCAGTACTTC. This translates into CASSPGTSGSAYEQYF. The V and J genes are TRBV13 and TRBJ2-7, with TRBD2 matching over 14 bases. CDR3 length: 16 residues. From germline, CDR1 is PRHDT and CDR2 FYEKMQ (reference sequence). The V and J ends lost 5 bases and 4 bases, in that order; junction bases with no gene match: 7.

This chain links TRBV6-6 with TRBJ2-7; perhaps TRBD1 as D (5 bases). The CDR3 totals 14 residues. Germline V gene lookup returns CDR1 MNHNY and CDR2 SVGAGI (reference sequence). Trimming pared 0 bases from V and 3 bases from J, leaving 9 bases between. The CDR3 bases are TGTGCCAGCAGTTACTCCTGGGGCAGCTACGAGCAGTACTTC. It specifies CASSYSWGSYEQYF.